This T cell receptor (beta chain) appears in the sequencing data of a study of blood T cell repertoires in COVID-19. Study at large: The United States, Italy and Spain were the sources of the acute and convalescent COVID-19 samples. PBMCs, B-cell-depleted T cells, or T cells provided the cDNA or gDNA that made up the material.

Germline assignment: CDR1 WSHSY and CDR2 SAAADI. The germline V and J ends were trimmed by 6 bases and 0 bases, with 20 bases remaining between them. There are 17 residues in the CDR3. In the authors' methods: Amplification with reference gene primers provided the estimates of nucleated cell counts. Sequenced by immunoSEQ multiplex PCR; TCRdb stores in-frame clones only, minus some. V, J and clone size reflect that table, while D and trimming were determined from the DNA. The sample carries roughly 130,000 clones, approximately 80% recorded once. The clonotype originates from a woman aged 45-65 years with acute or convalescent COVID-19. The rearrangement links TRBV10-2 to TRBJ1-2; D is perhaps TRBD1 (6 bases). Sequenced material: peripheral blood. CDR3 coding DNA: TGCGCCAGCAGACCGACGGGAGGGGGAATAGCTAACTATGGCTACACCTTC. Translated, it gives CASRPTGGGIANYGYTF.